The 15 T cell receptor beta chains presented below share a single source sample, sequenced in a study of cytomegalovirus exposure and HLA in healthy donors. The study ran its PCR with 60 Vbeta and 13 Jbeta primers. Only in-frame clones appear in the TCRdb table, and some are missing; sequencing was by immunoSEQ multiplex PCR. The sample holds over 150,000 clones, approximately 81% seen once. The sample taken for sequencing was PBMCs. These receptors were taken from a woman in her 30s in good health and CMV-seropositive.

V and J are TRBV29-1 and TRBJ1-2; 9 positions match TRBD1. This CDR3 comprises 12 residues. The trim removed 7 bases at V and 5 bases at J, leaving 5 bases unmatched. Germline assignment: CDR1 SQVTM and CDR2 ANQGSEA. CDR3 amino acids: CSAGTGLYGYTF. The DNA of the CDR3 is TGCAGCGCCGGGACAGGGCTTTATGGCTACACCTTC.

The chain is built from TRBV11-3 and TRBJ2-1; TRBD2 agrees at 9 bases. This CDR3 is built from 15 residues. Germline V lookup: CDR1 SGHNT, CDR2 YENEEA. The V and J ends lost 2 bases and 10 bases, in that order; junction bases with no gene match: 9. The CDR3 coding sequence is TGTGCCAGCAGCTTAATGGGTAGCGGGAGAGGGGAGCAGTTCTTC. Translated, it gives CASSLMGSGRGEQFF. The variable domain in full, with the rest retrieved from reference TRBV11-3 and TRBJ2-1, is EAGVVQSPRYKIIEKKQPVAFWCNPISGHNTLYWYLQNLGQGPELLIRYENEEAVDDSQLPKDRFSAERLKGVDSTLKIQPAELGDSAVYLCASSLMGSGRGEQFFGPGTRLTVL.

V usage is TRBV4-1 and J usage is TRBJ2-1; D remains unclear. Trimming left V 0 bases short and J 7 bases short, with 7 bases between. Per germline, CDR1 MGHRA and CDR2 YSYEKL. The CDR3 length is 13 residues. The CDR3, as DNA: TGCGCCAGCAGCCAAGAGAGGAGAAATGAGCAGTTCTTC. This codes for CASSQERRNEQFF.

Written as DNA, the CDR3 is TGTGCCAGCAGCTATGGGCAGGGGCGGGACACTGAAGCTTTCTTT. It yields the protein CASSYGQGRDTEAFF. The chain has TRBV5-4 and TRBJ1-1; D perhaps matches TRBD1 (6 bases). Looked up from germline, CDR1 is SGHNT and CDR2 is YYREEE (reference sequence). V lost 3 bases and J lost 3, with 15 bases in between. The CDR3 is made up of 15 amino acids. The variable domain in full, completed from reference TRBV5-4 and TRBJ1-1, reads ETGVTQSPTHLIKTRGQQVTLRCSSQSGHNTVSWYQQALGQGPQFIFQYYREEENGRGNFPPRFSGLQFPNYSSELNVNALELDDSALYLCASSYGQGRDTEAFFGQGTRLTVV.

The chain uses TRBV28 and TRBJ1-2; D is unresolved. Trimming stripped 5 bases from V and 6 bases from J, with 10 bases between. The CDR3 has 12 amino acids. Looked up from germline, CDR1 is MDHEN and CDR2 is SYDVKM. The DNA for the CDR3 is TGTGCCAGCAGTCGCGCCCCTGATGGCTACACCTTC. Translating gives CASSRAPDGYTF.

The chain is built from TRBV5-1 and TRBJ1-3; D unclear. CDR3 length equals 18 residues. V lost 3 bases to trimming and J lost 0 bases, with 19 bases between them. Germline lookup yields CDR1 SGHRS and CDR2 YFSETQ. CDR3 coding DNA: TGCGCCAGCAGCTCTCGAGGTGGCGGAAGCTTCTCTGGAAACACCATATATTTT. Translated: CASSSRGGGSFSGNTIYF.

The chain is built from TRBV4-2 and TRBJ1-4; tentatively, D is TRBD1 (5 bases). The CDR3 runs 12 residues. V lost 5 bases, J lost 8 bases, and 9 bases lay in between. Germline V lookup: CDR1 LGHNA, CDR2 YNFKEQ. This CDR3 reads CASSAQGEKLFF. In nucleotides, the CDR3 is TGTGCCAGCAGCGCCCAGGGAGAAAAACTGTTTTTT.

This chain links TRBV5-6 with TRBJ2-5, with 8 bases that match TRBD1. V was pared by 6 bases and J by 8 bases, with 12 bases of the junction left unmatched. The length of the CDR3 is 14 residues. CDR1 and CDR2 (germline): SGHDT, YYEEEE. The CDR3 DNA is TGTGCCAGCAACCAGGGGGCACGGGTTGATACCCAGTACTTC. Translated, it gives CASNQGARVDTQYF.

With respect to this clone: A read error may account for a junction end that differs from germline. The CDR3 protein is CASSLAGSSHNEQFF. In DNA, the CDR3 is TGTGCCAGCAGTTTAGCGGGGAGCTCCCACAATGAGCAGTTCTTC. This sequence joins TRBV6-5 and TRBJ2-1, with 8 bases identical to TRBD2. The CDR3 contains 15 residues. CDR1 and CDR2 from the germline V gene are MNHEY and SVGAGI.

This clone has just one count. The V call is TRBV9, the J call TRBJ1-1; D is possibly TRBD1 (5 bases). Germline V gene sequence: CDR1 SGDLS, CDR2 YYNGEE. Between the trimmed V and J ends, which lost 4 bases and 4 bases, there was a span of 20 bases. The CDR3 has 16 amino acids. In nucleotides, the CDR3 is TGTGCCAGCAGCCCCAAGGGACTTTCCTCGATCACTGAAGCTTTCTTT. Translation gives CASSPKGLSSITEAFF.

The chain uses TRBV5-1 and TRBJ2-3; 11 bases map to TRBD2. CDR1 is SGHRS and CDR2 is YFSETQ in the germline V gene. The CDR3 consists of 17 residues. After removal of 0 bases from V and 6 bases from J, the junction contained 9 bases not matched to a gene. In DNA form, the CDR3 reads TGCGCCAGCAGCTTGGCTAGTAGCGGGGGGGCCACCGATACGCAGTATTTT. This gives the protein CASSLASSGGATDTQYF. The full variable domain, rest sourced from reference TRBV5-1 and TRBJ2-3, is KAGVTQTPRYLIKTRGQQVTLSCSPISGHRSVSWYQQTPGQGLQFLFEYFSETQRNKGNFPGRFSGRQFSNSRSEMNVSTLELGDSALYLCASSLASSGGATDTQYFGPGTRLTVL.

The V and J genes are TRBV2 and TRBJ2-2; the match to TRBD2 covers 13 bases. The ends lost 2 bases at V and 11 bases at J; junction bases unmatched: 5. The CDR3 extends over 15 amino acids. Per germline, CDR1 SNHLY and CDR2 FYNNEI. This CDR3 is CASSETSGGAGELFF. CDR3 sequence (DNA): TGTGCCAGCAGTGAAACTAGCGGGGGGGCAGGAGAGCTGTTTTTT.

The chain uses TRBV9 and TRBJ2-5; TRBD2 might be the D (5 bases). Trimming took off 0 bases at V and 3 bases at J, with 24 bases between the two ends. Germline-derived CDR1 and CDR2 are SGDLS and YYNGEE. CDR3 length equals 19 residues. CDR3 sequence reads: CASSVATLGIDSKKETQYF. The CDR3 nucleotides read TGTGCCAGCAGCGTAGCTACCCTCGGGATAGATTCCAAAAAAGAGACCCAGTACTTC.

The count of this clone is one. The chain carries TRBV5-1 and TRBJ1-1; maybe TRBD1 (6 bases). Germline CDR1 reads SGHRS; CDR2 reads YFSETQ. Trimming left V 2 bases short and J 0 bases short, with 11 bases between. The CDR3 has 15 residues. The CDR3 loop is CASSFSGVVNTEAFF. The CDR3, as DNA: TGCGCCAGCAGCTTTTCAGGGGTCGTGAACACTGAAGCTTTCTTT.

Here the CDR3 DNA reads TGTGCCAGCTCAGTTTGGGGGCAGTCCTACGAGCAGTACTTC. It translates to CASSVWGQSYEQYF. The chain uses TRBV18 and TRBJ2-5; tentative D call: TRBD1 (6 bases). The J call may be wrong; the DNA end is better matched by TRBJ2-7. CDR3 length: 14 residues. CDR1 KGHSH and CDR2 LQKENI come from the germline V gene.